This TCR beta chain was recorded in a study of CD8 T cells in Susac syndrome. Random hexamers served to reverse transcribe roughly 0.45 to 1 ug RNA. A multiplex approach, immunoSEQ multiplex PCR, amplified TCR beta CDR3 across 54 Vbeta and 13 Jbeta. TCRdb ran MiXCR on the immunoSEQ multiplex PCR reads and lists one entry per CDR3 protein. The repertoire holds 250,000 to 300,000 distinct CDR3 sequences, with approximately 85% as singletons. Sequenced material: CD8+ T cells from PBMCs. The source is a human donor with multiple sclerosis.

CDR3 protein: CASSFEGARTGELFF. CDR3 nucleotide sequence: TGTGCCAGCAGTTTCGAGGGGGCGCGGACCGGGGAGCTGTTTTTT. This chain uses TRBV12-3 or TRBV12-4 with TRBJ2-2, with 7 bases identical to TRBD1. Losses at the gene ends were 3 bases for V and 5 bases for J; bases not matched to a gene: 6. The CDR3 contains 15 residues.